This is a list of T cell receptor beta chains from one sample in a study of blood T cell repertoires in COVID-19. The data were produced by immunoSEQ multiplex PCR, yet TCRdb's version contains in-frame clones alone and is incomplete. The sample carries about 63,000 clones, 70% to 80% recorded once. Source material: peripheral blood. All receptors come from a woman over 75 with acute or convalescent COVID-19. The CDR3 runs from the conserved cysteine through the conserved F or W. The D gene is left open where the match is weak. Size values are once, few and many counts, or a class for expanded clones, and some rows have none.

CDR3aa: CASSSTVITDTQYF; CDR3nt: TGTGCCAGCAGCTCGACAGTAATTACAGATACGCAGTATTTT; j_gene: TRBJ2-3; v_gene: TRBV5-8; d_gene: -; abundance: -
CDR3aa: CASSPLGGEQYF; CDR3nt: TGTGCCAGCTCTCCCCTTGGCGGCGAGCAGTACTTC; j_gene: TRBJ2-7; v_gene: TRBV18; d_gene: -; abundance: -
CDR3aa: CASSGQGAYEQYF; CDR3nt: TGTGCCAGCAGCGGACAGGGCGCCTACGAGCAGTACTTC; j_gene: TRBJ2-7; v_gene: TRBV9; d_gene: TRBD1; abundance: -
CDR3aa: CASSLRTSRGTGELFF; CDR3nt: TGTGCCAGCAGCTTAAGAACTAGCCGCGGCACCGGGGAGCTGTTTTTT; j_gene: TRBJ2-2; v_gene: TRBV7-3; d_gene: -; abundance: few
CDR3aa: CASSLDYSGVSTDTQYF; CDR3nt: TGCGCCAGCAGCTTGGACTATAGCGGGGTCAGCACAGATACGCAGTATTTT; j_gene: TRBJ2-3; v_gene: TRBV5-1; d_gene: TRBD2; abundance: -
CDR3aa: CASSSPDRDTEAFF; CDR3nt: TGTGCCAGCAGTTCCCCGGACAGGGACACTGAAGCTTTCTTT; j_gene: TRBJ1-1; v_gene: TRBV28; d_gene: TRBD1; abundance: -
CDR3aa: CASSSLGTGANVLTF; CDR3nt: TGTGCCAGCAGTTCCCTAGGTACTGGGGCCAACGTCCTGACTTTC; j_gene: TRBJ2-6; v_gene: TRBV27; d_gene: -; abundance: -
CDR3aa: CASSRGPGTGGHEQYF; CDR3nt: TGTGCCAGCAGCCGGGGGCCCGGGACAGGGGGCCACGAGCAGTACTTC; j_gene: TRBJ2-7; v_gene: TRBV7-8; d_gene: TRBD1; abundance: -
CDR3aa: CSVASSYNSPLHF; CDR3nt: TGCAGCGTTGCGAGCTCCTATAATTCACCCCTCCACTTT; j_gene: TRBJ1-6; v_gene: TRBV29-1; d_gene: -; abundance: -
CDR3aa: CSVGQYDEQYF; CDR3nt: TGCAGCGTGGGACAGTACGACGAGCAGTACTTC; j_gene: TRBJ2-7; v_gene: TRBV29-1; d_gene: TRBD1; abundance: -
CDR3aa: CASSESGRQSPLHF; CDR3nt: TGCGCCAGCAGTGAGAGTGGCAGACAATCACCCCTCCACTTT; j_gene: TRBJ1-6; v_gene: TRBV10-2; d_gene: -; abundance: -
CDR3aa: CASSPGGAGPNTEAFF; CDR3nt: TGTGCCAGCAGCCCGGGCGGGGCAGGACCGAACACTGAAGCTTTCTTT; j_gene: TRBJ1-1; v_gene: TRBV5-4; d_gene: -; abundance: once
CDR3aa: CASSLATFSEQYF; CDR3nt: TGTGCCAGCAGTTTAGCCACATTCTCCGAGCAGTACTTC; j_gene: TRBJ2-7; v_gene: TRBV12-3/TRBV12-4; d_gene: -; abundance: -
CDR3aa: CASSYDRDSYEQYF; CDR3nt: TGTGCCAGCAGTTATGACAGGGACTCCTACGAGCAGTACTTC; j_gene: TRBJ2-7; v_gene: TRBV2; d_gene: TRBD1; abundance: few
CDR3aa: CASTLQGRGEKLFF; CDR3nt: TGTGCCAGCACCCTTCAGGGGAGGGGTGAAAAACTGTTTTTT; j_gene: TRBJ1-4; v_gene: TRBV7-9; d_gene: -; abundance: once
CDR3aa: CASSTLVRVEAFF; CDR3nt: TGTGCCAGCAGCACACTCGTGAGGGTTGAAGCTTTCTTT; j_gene: TRBJ1-1; v_gene: TRBV6-2/TRBV6-3; d_gene: -; abundance: -
CDR3aa: CASSLGLVNNEQFF; CDR3nt: TGTGCCAGCAGCCTCGGTCTAGTAAACAATGAGCAGTTCTTC; j_gene: TRBJ2-1; v_gene: TRBV7-9; d_gene: -; abundance: -
CDR3aa: CASSLARSGSVYNEQFF; CDR3nt: TGCGCCAGCAGCTTGGCCCGGAGCGGGAGCGTCTACAATGAGCAGTTCTTC; j_gene: TRBJ2-1; v_gene: TRBV5-1; d_gene: TRBD2; abundance: -
CDR3aa: CASSQRDRSRGNEKLFF; CDR3nt: TGCGCCAGCAGTCAAAGGGACAGATCCCGAGGTAATGAAAAACTGTTTTTT; j_gene: TRBJ1-4; v_gene: TRBV23-1; d_gene: TRBD1; abundance: -
CDR3aa: CASSQGPGFVSGPPLHF; CDR3nt: TGTGCCAGCAGCCAAGGCCCGGGGTTTGTAAGTGGTCCACCCCTCCACTTT; j_gene: TRBJ1-6; v_gene: TRBV3-1/TRBV3-2; d_gene: -; abundance: once
CDR3aa: CASSLPGTAVKNTEAFF; CDR3nt: TGTGCCAGTAGTCTACCCGGGACAGCCGTTAAGAACACTGAAGCTTTCTTT; j_gene: TRBJ1-1; v_gene: TRBV19; d_gene: TRBD1; abundance: few
CDR3aa: CARSGVSTDTQYF; CDR3nt: TGTGCCAGGAGCGGGGTGAGCACAGATACGCAGTATTTT; j_gene: TRBJ2-3; v_gene: TRBV30; d_gene: TRBD2; abundance: -
CDR3aa: CASSLPPPRGVYGYTF; CDR3nt: TGTGCCAGCAGCTTACCACCCCCCCGGGGGGTCTATGGCTACACCTTC; j_gene: TRBJ1-2; v_gene: TRBV11-2; d_gene: -; abundance: -
CDR3aa: CASSFPSYTGELFF; CDR3nt: TGTGCCAGCAGCTTTCCTAGCTACACCGGGGAGCTGTTTTTT; j_gene: TRBJ2-2; v_gene: TRBV7-2; d_gene: -; abundance: -
CDR3aa: CASSLQGPGSGNTIYF; CDR3nt: TGTGCCAGCAGCTTGCAGGGGCCAGGCTCTGGAAACACCATATATTTT; j_gene: TRBJ1-3; v_gene: TRBV7-8; d_gene: -; abundance: -
CDR3aa: CASTGDRAEQFF; CDR3nt: TGTGCCAGCACCGGGGACAGGGCTGAGCAGTTCTTC; j_gene: TRBJ2-1; v_gene: TRBV28; d_gene: TRBD1; abundance: -
CDR3aa: CASSPDTTNTEAFF; CDR3nt: TGTGCCAGCAGCCCGGACACTACGAACACTGAAGCTTTCTTT; j_gene: TRBJ1-1; v_gene: TRBV6-2/TRBV6-3; d_gene: -; abundance: -
CDR3aa: CASSHRDSFSYEQYF; CDR3nt: TGTGCCAGCAGTCACCGGGACAGCTTTTCCTACGAGCAGTACTTC; j_gene: TRBJ2-7; v_gene: TRBV7-9; d_gene: TRBD1; abundance: few
CDR3aa: CASSQEGTGGEKLFF; CDR3nt: TGTGCCAGCAGCCAAGAAGGGACAGGAGGCGAAAAACTGTTTTTT; j_gene: TRBJ1-4; v_gene: TRBV4-2; d_gene: TRBD1; abundance: -
CDR3aa: CASSRTSGRADEQFF; CDR3nt: TGTGCCAGTAGCCGGACTAGCGGGAGGGCCGATGAGCAGTTCTTC; j_gene: TRBJ2-1; v_gene: TRBV19; d_gene: TRBD2; abundance: few
CDR3aa: CASRPGQGDGYTF; CDR3nt: TGTGCCAGCAGGCCGGGACAGGGAGATGGCTACACCTTC; j_gene: TRBJ1-2; v_gene: TRBV28; d_gene: TRBD1; abundance: many
CDR3aa: CASSPQGRGRLDTQYF; CDR3nt: TGTGCCAGCAGCCCGCAGGGAAGGGGGCGCCTGGATACGCAGTATTTT; j_gene: TRBJ2-3; v_gene: TRBV7-3; d_gene: TRBD1; abundance: -
CDR3aa: CASSPTLGGPSSYNSPLHF; CDR3nt: TGTGCCAGCAGTCCCACCCTCGGGGGTCCTAGCTCCTATAATTCACCCCTCCACTTT; j_gene: TRBJ1-6; v_gene: TRBV27; d_gene: -; abundance: few
CDR3aa: CASSQGGGQVDTQYF; CDR3nt: TGTGCCAGCAGCCAAGGGGGGGGTCAAGTAGATACGCAGTATTTT; j_gene: TRBJ2-3; v_gene: TRBV3-1/TRBV3-2; d_gene: TRBD2; abundance: once
CDR3aa: CASSSQGQGYYGYTF; CDR3nt: TGTGCCAGCAGTTCACAGGGACAGGGGTACTATGGCTACACCTTC; j_gene: TRBJ1-2; v_gene: TRBV6-5; d_gene: TRBD1; abundance: -
CDR3aa: CASSSRTSGADTQYF; CDR3nt: TGTGCCAGCAGTTCCAGGACTAGCGGGGCGGACACGCAGTATTTT; j_gene: TRBJ2-3; v_gene: TRBV28; d_gene: TRBD2; abundance: -
CDR3aa: CASSQVAGSGAETQYF; CDR3nt: TGCGCCAGCAGCCAAGTGGCCGGGAGCGGGGCGGAGACCCAGTACTTC; j_gene: TRBJ2-5; v_gene: TRBV4-1; d_gene: TRBD2; abundance: -
CDR3aa: CASSYLDRGNEQYF; CDR3nt: TGTGCCAGCAGCTACCTGGACAGGGGAAACGAGCAGTACTTC; j_gene: TRBJ2-7; v_gene: TRBV5-5; d_gene: TRBD1; abundance: -
CDR3aa: CASGGGRVGETQYF; CDR3nt: TGTGCCAGCGGAGGAGGGAGAGTTGGAGAGACCCAGTACTTC; j_gene: TRBJ2-5; v_gene: TRBV2; d_gene: -; abundance: few
CDR3aa: CASSQAGDNEAFF; CDR3nt: TGTGCCAGCAGCCAAGCCGGGGACAACGAAGCTTTCTTT; j_gene: TRBJ1-1; v_gene: TRBV7-8; d_gene: -; abundance: -
CDR3aa: CASSGSGTGGLGYTF; CDR3nt: TGTGCCAGTAGTGGCTCCGGGACAGGGGGGCTTGGCTACACCTTC; j_gene: TRBJ1-2; v_gene: TRBV19; d_gene: TRBD1; abundance: -
CDR3aa: CASSQDAGDNYGYTF; CDR3nt: TGCGCCAGCAGCCAAGACGCGGGGGACAACTATGGCTACACCTTC; j_gene: TRBJ1-2; v_gene: TRBV4-3; d_gene: -; abundance: -
CDR3aa: CASALAVTGELFF; CDR3nt: TGTGCCAGCGCTCTGGCTGTTACCGGGGAGCTGTTTTTT; j_gene: TRBJ2-2; v_gene: TRBV7-9; d_gene: -; abundance: -
CDR3aa: CASSPDQETQYF; CDR3nt: TGTGCCAGCTCACCCGACCAAGAGACCCAGTACTTC; j_gene: TRBJ2-5; v_gene: TRBV18; d_gene: -; abundance: -
CDR3aa: CASSGGAWDALNYGYTF; CDR3nt: TGTGCCAGCAGCGGGGGGGCATGGGACGCTCTAAACTATGGCTACACCTTC; j_gene: TRBJ1-2; v_gene: TRBV7-8; d_gene: -; abundance: -
CDR3aa: CASSLNSGTEQYF; CDR3nt: TGCGCCAGCAGCTTAAATAGCGGGACCGAGCAGTACTTC; j_gene: TRBJ2-7; v_gene: TRBV5-1; d_gene: TRBD2; abundance: -
CDR3aa: CASSEFVSDEQYF; CDR3nt: TGTGCCAGCAGTGAGTTTGTATCCGACGAGCAGTACTTC; j_gene: TRBJ2-7; v_gene: TRBV2; d_gene: -; abundance: once
CDR3aa: CASSPRRRGHTDTQYF; CDR3nt: TGTGCCAGCTCACCACGTCGAAGGGGGCACACAGATACGCAGTATTTT; j_gene: TRBJ2-3; v_gene: TRBV18; d_gene: TRBD1; abundance: -
CDR3aa: CASSAGGQKEAFF; CDR3nt: TGCGCCAGCAGCGCGGGGGGCCAGAAAGAAGCTTTCTTT; j_gene: TRBJ1-1; v_gene: TRBV5-1; d_gene: -; abundance: few
CDR3aa: CASSPPWGGRVPHEAFF; CDR3nt: TGTGCCAGCAGCCCCCCTTGGGGGGGTCGCGTCCCCCATGAAGCTTTCTTT; j_gene: TRBJ1-1; v_gene: TRBV7-9; d_gene: -; abundance: -